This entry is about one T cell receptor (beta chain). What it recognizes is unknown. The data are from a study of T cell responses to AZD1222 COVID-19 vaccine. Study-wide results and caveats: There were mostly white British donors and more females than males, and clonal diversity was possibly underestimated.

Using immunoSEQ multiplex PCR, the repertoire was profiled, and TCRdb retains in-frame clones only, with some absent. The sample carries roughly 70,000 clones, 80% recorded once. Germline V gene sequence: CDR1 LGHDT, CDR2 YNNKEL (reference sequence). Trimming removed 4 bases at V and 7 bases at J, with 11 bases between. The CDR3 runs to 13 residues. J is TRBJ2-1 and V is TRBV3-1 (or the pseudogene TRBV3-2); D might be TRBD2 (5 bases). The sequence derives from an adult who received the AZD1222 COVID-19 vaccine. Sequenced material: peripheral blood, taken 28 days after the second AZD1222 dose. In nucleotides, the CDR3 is TGTGCCAGCAGCCTGTCTAGCCTGAATGAGCAGTTCTTC. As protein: CASSLSSLNEQFF.